The clone carrying this T cell receptor (beta chain) occurred a few times. Its antigen remains unidentified. TCRdb reanalysed the reads using MiXCR and keeps one entry per CDR3 protein. The data contain around 450,000 distinct CDR3 sequences, roughly 31% of them singletons. This sample is part of a study of T cell repertoires in cytomegalovirus infection. On the study more broadly: Indicated by public TCR beta signatures were CMV infection and matching HLA type.

CDR1 is SGDLS, CDR2 YYNGEE, per germline. The CDR3 spans 15 residues. The V end lost 0 bases, the J end lost 7 bases, and 17 bases lay between the germline ends. Study-wide results and caveats: Using cumulative public TCR beta family frequency, the authors identified those who carried CMV together with the relevant HLA. The ex vivo response was dominated by HLA-C-restricted CMV-specific TCR beta clonotypes.

This clonotype was sampled from a human donor in good health (CMV status not recorded). Some clones in this sample may be carry-over from other donors' samples. The V gene is TRBV9, the J gene TRBJ2-7, with TRBD2 as a possible D gene (6 bases). The sample consisted of PBMCs. CDR3: CASSVDGDFNGEQYF. The CDR3 bases are TGTGCCAGCAGCGTAGATGGGGACTTCAACGGGGAGCAGTACTTC.